The T cell receptor beta chain under discussion was sequenced for a study of blood T cell repertoires in COVID-19. Per germline, CDR1 SQVTM and CDR2 ANQGSEA. The CDR3 length is 13 residues. Clones were read by immunoSEQ multiplex PCR, and TCRdb kept only the in-frame ones, dropping some. Of some 390,000 clones listed, around 89% are singletons. This clonotype was obtained from a man aged 25 to 45 who had recovered from COVID-19. The chain recombines TRBV29-1 with TRBJ1-2; D uncertain. Sequencing used PBMCs or T cells enriched from blood (not recorded which). The CDR3 reads CSDSRSRGYGYTF. The CDR3 coding sequence is TGCAGTGACTCGAGGAGCCGGGGCTATGGCTACACCTTC. The complete variable domain, with remaining parts taken from reference TRBV29-1 and TRBJ1-2, reads SAVISQKPSRDICQRGTSLTIQCQVDSQVTMMFWYRQQPGQSLTLIATANQGSEATYESGFVIDKFPISRPNLTFSTLTVSNMSPEDSSIYLCSDSRSRGYGYTFGSGTRLTVV.